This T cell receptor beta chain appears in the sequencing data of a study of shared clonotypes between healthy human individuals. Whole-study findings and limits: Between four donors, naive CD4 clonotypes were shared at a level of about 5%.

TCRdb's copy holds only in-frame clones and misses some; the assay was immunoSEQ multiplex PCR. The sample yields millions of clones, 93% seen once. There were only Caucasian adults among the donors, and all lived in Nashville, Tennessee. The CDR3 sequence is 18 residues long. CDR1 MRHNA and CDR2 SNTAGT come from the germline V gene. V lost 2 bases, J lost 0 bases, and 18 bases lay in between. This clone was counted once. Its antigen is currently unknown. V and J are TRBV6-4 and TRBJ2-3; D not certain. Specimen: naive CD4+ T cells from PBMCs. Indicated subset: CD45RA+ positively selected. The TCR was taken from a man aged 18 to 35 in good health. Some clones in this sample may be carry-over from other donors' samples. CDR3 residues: CASSDLERSSSSTDTQYF. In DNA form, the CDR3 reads TGTGCCAGCAGTGACCTGGAGCGTTCCTCCTCTAGCACAGATACGCAGTATTTT.